This T cell receptor (beta chain) was sequenced in a study of vaccination and CD4 T cells after COVID-19. Study conclusions and caveats: It was observed that, in convalescent patients, a median around 90% of reactive clones arose only post-vaccination.

In regard to this clonotype: Its cognate antigen is unknown.

The germline CDR1 and CDR2 sequences are MNHNS and SASEGT. The CDR3 is 14 residues long. J gave up 3 bases and V 5 bases, and 4 bases lay outside the gene matches. Oncomine TCR Beta short-read sequencing was applied to DNA from cultured CD4+ T cells. One entry per CDR3 protein, called by TCRdb with MiXCR from the PCR reads. The sample contains around 13,000 distinct CDR3 sequences, 55% to 75% of which appear only once. Noted treatment: approximately 9-day PBMC culture with coronavirus spike peptide pools or control peptides (ViraFEST assay). ViraFEST grew antigen-specific T cells using peptide pools, then sequenced TCRs. It was after less than eleven days of culture that CD4+ T cells were isolated by negative selection.

The TCR sequence derives from a human donor who had recovered from COVID-19. Sequencing was carried out using CD4+ T cells from blood, cultured in vitro. This sequence joins TRBV6-1 and TRBJ1-2; 9 bases are a match to TRBD1. The CDR3: CASSTRDRDYGYTF. CDR3 nucleotides: TGTGCCAGCAGTACACGGGACAGGGACTATGGCTACACCTTC.